This TCR beta chain emerged from a study of response to subunit inactivated influenza vaccine. Overall study results and limits: Few additional T cells are recruited per seasonal influenza vaccination, authors suggested.

This clonotype was found a few times. The antigen is undetermined. Via MiXCR, TCRdb re-called the RT-PCR reads, giving one row per CDR3 protein. The data hold more than 700,000 distinct CDR3 sequences, with 21% observed a single time. The CDR3 loop spans 13 amino acids. Germline CDR1 and CDR2: DFQATT and SNEGSKA (reference sequence). Trimming shortened V by 3 bases and J by 2 bases, and 8 bases separated the two germline ends. The TCR sequence derives from a man over 45 who received an inactivated influenza vaccine. The chain uses TRBV20-1 and TRBJ2-1; tentatively, D is TRBD1 (6 bases). Sequencing used PBMCs from blood, obtained 5 to 6 days after vaccination. CDR3 region: CSASRDTYNEQFF. CDR3 coding DNA: TGCAGTGCTAGCAGGGACACCTACAATGAGCAGTTCTTC.